This T cell receptor beta chain was recorded in a study of blood T cell repertoires in COVID-19. Study-wide background: Specimens from acute and convalescent COVID-19 originated in the United States, Italy and Spain.

The germline CDR1 and CDR2 sequences are MNHEY and SMNVEV (reference sequence). Between the trimmed V and J ends, which lost 5 bases and 5 bases, there was a span of 8 bases. The CDR3 extends over 12 amino acids. Original processing methods: Nucleated cell number was recorded as an estimate derived from reference gene primer amplification. Some clones are missing from TCRdb's copy, which holds only in-frame ones; the method was immunoSEQ multiplex PCR. Clone size and V and J calls were adopted from that table, with D and trimming inferred from the DNA. The profile covers about 270,000 clones, with about 88% appearing a single time and 3% taken by the ten largest. Cohort allocation depended upon clinical history that participants reported. Before being deemed recovered, Cohort 3 donors had two negative PCRs, clearance, or symptom resolution.

Source material: PBMCs or T cells enriched from blood (not recorded which). The genes are TRBV27 and TRBJ2-3; no clear D. The source is a woman aged 45-59 years who had recovered from COVID-19. The CDR3 region is CASSRGLDTQYF. CDR3 in DNA: TGTGCCAGCAGTCGTGGCCTAGATACGCAGTATTTT.